These 5 T cell receptor beta chains were all obtained from the same sample, sequenced in a study of blood T cell repertoires in COVID-19. Libraries were prepared by immunoSEQ multiplex PCR; TCRdb keeps only in-frame clonotypes and omits some of them. The repertoire holds 400,000 or so clones, with around 87% as singletons. Source material: peripheral blood. These receptor sequences come from a human donor in a cohort sampled during active COVID-19.

The chain carries TRBV6-4 and TRBJ1-5; TRBD1 matches 7 bases. V shed 2 bases and J 0 bases; nucleotides not matched to a gene: 19. Germline V lookup: CDR1 MRHNA, CDR2 SNTAGT. This CDR3 has 21 amino acids. Here the CDR3 reads CASSDPEDRSCWKYSNQPQHF. The CDR3 DNA reads as TGTGCCAGCAGTGACCCCGAGGACAGGTCGTGTTGGAAGTATAGCAATCAGCCCCAGCATTTT.

The chain joins TRBV4-1 to TRBJ1-5; 7 positions match TRBD1. The CDR3 is 16 residues long. Germline V gene lookup returns CDR1 MGHRA and CDR2 YSYEKL. J lost 3 bases, V lost 4 bases, and 9 bases had no gene match. Written as DNA, the CDR3 is TGCGCCAGCAGCCTCATTAGGGACAGCAACAATCAGCCCCAGCATTTT. It codes for CASSLIRDSNNQPQHF.

The chain employs TRBV29-1 and TRBJ1-4; a weak D match, TRBD1 (6 bases). CDR3 length: 12 amino acids. CDR1 SQVTM and CDR2 ANQGSEA come from the germline V gene. V gave up 5 bases and J gave up 8 bases, with 12 bases separating them. The CDR3 DNA sequence: TGCAGCGTTTCTCAGGGGCGGGAAAAACTGTTTTTT. Its translation: CSVSQGREKLFF. Combining the CDR3 with reference TRBV29-1 and TRBJ1-4 gives the whole variable domain SAVISQKPSRDICQRGTSLTIQCQVDSQVTMMFWYRQQPGQSLTLIATANQGSEATYESGFVIDKFPISRPNLTFSTLTVSNMSPEDSSIYLCSVSQGREKLFFGSGTQLSVL.

Written as DNA, the CDR3 is TGTGCCAGCAGCTTCGGCGGGGCTGCGAACACCGGGGAGCTGTTTTTT. Its translation: CASSFGGAANTGELFF. The chain joins TRBV7-2 to TRBJ2-2, with D possibly matching TRBD2 (6 bases). V gave up 3 bases and J gave up 0 bases, with 11 bases separating them. The germline V gene has CDR1 SGHTA and CDR2 FQGNSA. The CDR3 totals 16 residues.

The J gene is TRBJ2-5, the V gene TRBV2; D is undetermined. This CDR3 is built from 15 residues. The ends were cut back, 8 bases at V and 5 bases at J, with 21 bases in the middle. The germline V gene has CDR1 SNHLY and CDR2 FYNNEI. The CDR3 DNA sequence: TGTGCCAGCTCGATCGAAGCACCGAGGTGGGAGACCCAGTACTTC. It specifies CASSIEAPRWETQYF.